The entry below describes one TCR beta chain. Its antigen is undetermined. This specimen comes from a study of lymphopenia after photon versus proton radiotherapy. The assay was immunoSEQ multiplex PCR, and TCRdb's table has in-frame clones only and misses some. The top ten hold approximately 22% of the sample, which has around 18,000 clones, around 83% seen once. Overall study results and limits: Photon-treated patients lost naive T cells and TCR diversity; proton-treated stayed stable. After the lymphocyte nadir, photon-treated repertoires showed oligoclonal expansion, especially of CD8+ Temra cells.

This CDR3 comprises 15 residues. The V end was cut by 0 bases, the J end by 4 bases, with 10 bases between. Germline CDR1 is MGHRA and CDR2 is YSYEKL. The TCR sequence derives from a man aged 70 or older with pancreatic cancer. The V gene is TRBV4-1, the J gene TRBJ1-3; D not certain. The starting material was peripheral blood, obtained from a patient treated with proton-based radiotherapy. Written as DNA, the CDR3 is TGCGCCAGCAGCCAAGAACCGACTAACGGAAACACCATATATTTT. Translating it yields CASSQEPTNGNTIYF.